This TCR beta chain was found in a study of cytomegalovirus exposure and HLA in healthy donors. Study details: The use of the same platform for the 95 to 150 validation repertoires and the 650 to 850 first-cohort repertoires was reported by a later analysis.

The assay was immunoSEQ multiplex PCR, and TCRdb's table has in-frame clones only and misses some. The sample consists of a few hundred thousand clones, roughly 88% of them appearing once. Concerning this clone: Its antigen is as yet unknown.

Per germline, CDR1 MNHNS and CDR2 SASEGT. Trimming cost V 1 base and J 4 bases, with 10 bases left between them. CDR3 length: 14 residues. The study's findings and limits: In vitro, three CMV-associated chains proved specific for CMV antigens. The study labeled more than 150 TCR beta chains cytomegalovirus-associated.

The origin of this receptor is a woman younger than 35 in good health and CMV-seronegative. The chain employs TRBV6-1 and TRBJ1-2, with TRBD1 as a possible D gene (5 bases). Sequencing was performed on PBMCs. Here the CDR3 DNA reads TGTGCCAGCAGTGAAGGGCGGGGGTCCTATGGCTACACCTTC. It codes for CASSEGRGSYGYTF.